This T cell receptor (beta chain) emerged from a study of T cells in Graves' hyperthyroidism and ophthalmopathy. Study-level results: The model identified upcoming ophthalmopathy a median around 6 months ahead of onset. Most clonotypes that expanded in the thyroid above 0.001 also showed up in blood.

Exclusion of patients followed from uncontrolled infection, other autoimmune disease, pregnancy or lactation. PBMCs came from 9 to 10 ml fresh peripheral blood. At least ten counts were recorded for this clonotype. What it binds is unknown. V was shortened by 6 bases and J by 4 bases, with 15 bases between the two germline ends. Germline assignment: CDR1 LNHDA and CDR2 SQIVND (reference sequence). The CDR3 is 14 amino acids. Amplification yielded TCR beta CDR3 regions, with RNA transcripts as the source. With the HTBI primer set, the TCR CDR3 went through a first round of RT-PCR. TCRdb reanalysed the multiplex PCR reads using MiXCR and keeps one entry per CDR3 protein. The sample has about 720,000 distinct CDR3 sequences, roughly 17% seen once; the top ten hold approximately 8%.

The sequencing sample was made of blood. The gene calls are TRBV19 and TRBJ1-1; a weak D match, TRBD1 (5 bases). The TCR sequence derives from a man in his late teens or twenties with Graves' hyperthyroidism. The CDR3 DNA reads TGTGCCAGTAGGACTGCAGGGCAAGGCACTGAAGCTTTCTTT. It translates to CASRTAGQGTEAFF.